This TCR beta chain appears in the sequencing data of a study of blood T cell repertoires in COVID-19. On the study more broadly: Acute-phase and convalescent COVID-19 samples originated in the United States, Italy and Spain. The cDNA or gDNA used as material had been derived from T cells, B-cell-depleted T cells, or PBMCs.

This clone has more than one count but fewer than ten. The V end lost 2 bases, the J end lost 13 bases, and 22 bases lay between the germline ends. Looked up from germline, CDR1 is SNHLY and CDR2 is FYNNEI. CDR3 length: 15 amino acids. Study processing details: Counts of nucleated cells, estimated from reference gene primer amplification, were obtained. Assay: immunoSEQ multiplex PCR; the TCRdb copy retains only in-frame clones and omits some. V, J and clone size derive from that table, while D and trimming were established from the DNA sequence. The sample has about 210,000 clones, about 89% seen once; the top ten hold 4.8%.

Source material: peripheral blood. This sequence was found in a woman aged 40 to 50 with acute or convalescent COVID-19. V is TRBV2 and J is TRBJ2-3; possible D gene TRBD2, 5 bases. The CDR3 region is CASSEFIGGAFVKYF. The DNA of the CDR3 is TGTGCCAGCAGTGAATTCATAGGAGGAGCGTTCGTCAAGTATTTT.